This T cell receptor beta chain was profiled in a study of blood T cell repertoires in COVID-19. Clones were read by immunoSEQ multiplex PCR, and TCRdb kept only the in-frame ones, dropping some. Seen here are around 18,000 clones, 85% to 90% observed once, and the top ten hold approximately 13%. CDR3 length: 15 amino acids. Per germline, CDR1 SEHNR and CDR2 FQNEAQ (reference sequence). V lost 5 bases, J lost 0 bases, and 5 bases stayed unmatched. The chain is built from TRBV7-9 and TRBJ1-1; 8 positions agree with TRBD1. Sequencing input: peripheral blood. The TCR sequence derives from a man aged 60-69 years with active COVID-19. In nucleotides, the CDR3 is TGTGCCAGCAGCCGAGGGACAGGAATGAACACTGAAGCTTTCTTT. As protein: CASSRGTGMNTEAFF.